This TCR beta chain was observed in a study of pediatric ulcerative colitis (dated by TCRdb to the late 2010s). In the study overall: From nine newly diagnosed, treatment-naive pediatric ulcerative colitis patients and four non-IBD control children, paired blood and rectal samples were collected. General conclusions and limits of the study: A couple of rectal CDR3 clonotypes were present in all ulcerative colitis patients and in none of the controls. Because the repertoires came from total lymphocyte DNA, rare subsets such as regulatory T cells may have patterns that are not reflected. Significantly higher autologous blood-rectal clonal overlap was found in ulcerative colitis patients than in controls, which suggested increased T cell trafficking to inflamed tissue. Controls, mild-moderate and acute severe colitis patients were separated by rectal repertoire features, and reduced rectal diversity due to clonal expansions was observed in acute severe colitis. A couple of patients' blood samples yielded substantially fewer templates for technical reasons and were excluded from blood-rectal overlap analysis. The healthy control group was small, consisting of only four individuals.

Worth noting for this clone: Its target antigen remains unknown. Base qualities are not recorded, but no much larger clone differs from it by a single base.

Trimming takes 1 base from V and 8 bases from J, and the germline ends sit 14 bases apart. For CDR1 and CDR2, the germline V gene lists MGHDK and SYGVNS. Reading from cysteine to phenylalanine, the CDR3 counts 14 amino acids. Here the CDR3 DNA is all that survives: 42 bases in frame from base 1. The control children had a colonoscopy because IBD was suspected, but their endoscopy was normal both macroscopically and histologically, and none were diagnosed with IBD within the following year. Blood was sampled at the time of the colonoscopy. The Wizard kit (Promega) was used to extract genomic DNA from the blood and intestinal samples. Using the immunoSEQ TRB Survey service, rearranged CDR3 beta regions were amplified from genomic DNA with multiplex V and J primers. Survey-level sequencing depth of up to 500,000 reads per sample was used to keep depth equal across samples. The libraries were purified, combined into pools and sequenced with Illumina technology. Per the original workflow: Productive clonality, sample overlap, pairwise scatters, CDR3 beta length, V/D/J gene usage and productiveness were assessed with immunoSEQ online tools. Calculated diversity was defined as the number of unique rearrangements divided by total templates, multiplied by 100, and Shannon and Simpson indices were computed as well. Principal component analysis was performed on Z-score normalized data with the R prcomp function and the ggbiplot package. Morisita's index was used to quantify blood-rectal clonal overlap within each subject. Here the immuneACCESS table is served through TCRdb, limited to in-frame sequences with V and J called. Missing clones are a known gap in these copies; in checked studies unresolved V genes cover under half, and the rest lacks a known reason. That table gives V, J and clone size, and the DNA gave D and trimming. The sample contains fewer than 6,500 clones, about 90% of them found a single time. The ten biggest clones cover less than 2% of the sample.

The V and J genes are TRBV25-1 and TRBJ1-2, with the D gene not confidently named. The sequenced sample consisted of blood. The clonotype originates from a girl aged 10 to 17 who was a control in a study of pediatric ulcerative colitis. The sequenced DNA is TGTGCCAGCAGTGAATTGTACACCTTAGGCGGCTACACCTTC. Translated, this gives CASSELYTLGGYTF.